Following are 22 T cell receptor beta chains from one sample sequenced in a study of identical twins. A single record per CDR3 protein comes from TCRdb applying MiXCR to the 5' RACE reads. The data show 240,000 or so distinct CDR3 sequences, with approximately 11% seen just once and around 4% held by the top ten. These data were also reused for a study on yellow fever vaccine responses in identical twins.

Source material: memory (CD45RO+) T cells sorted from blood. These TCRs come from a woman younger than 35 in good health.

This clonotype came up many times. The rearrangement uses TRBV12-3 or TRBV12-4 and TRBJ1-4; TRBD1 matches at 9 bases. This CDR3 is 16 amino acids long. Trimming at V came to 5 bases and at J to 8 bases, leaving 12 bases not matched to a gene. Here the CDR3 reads CASSPRTGAQSEKLFF. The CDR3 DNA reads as TGTGCCAGCAGTCCTCGGACAGGGGCGCAGTCGGAAAAACTGTTTTTT.

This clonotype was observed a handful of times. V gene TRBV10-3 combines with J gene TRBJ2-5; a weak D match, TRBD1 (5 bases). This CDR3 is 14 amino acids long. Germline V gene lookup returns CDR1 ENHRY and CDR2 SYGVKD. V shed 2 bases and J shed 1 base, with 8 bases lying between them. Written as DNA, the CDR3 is TGTGCCATCAGTGAGGGGGCAGGCCAAGAGACCCAGTACTTC. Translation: CAISEGAGQETQYF.

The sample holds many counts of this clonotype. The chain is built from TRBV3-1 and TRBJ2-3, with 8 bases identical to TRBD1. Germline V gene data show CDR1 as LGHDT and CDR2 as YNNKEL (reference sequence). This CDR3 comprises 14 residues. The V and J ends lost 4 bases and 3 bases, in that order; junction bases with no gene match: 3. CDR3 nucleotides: TGTGCCAGCAGCCTTAGACAGGGGACAGATACGCAGTATTTT. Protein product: CASSLRQGTDTQYF.

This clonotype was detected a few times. This chain's CDR3 is CASSIPLAEPSGEQFF. The CDR3 region has the DNA TGTGCCAGTAGTATCCCACTAGCGGAGCCTTCGGGGGAGCAGTTCTTC. The V call is TRBV19, the J call TRBJ2-1, with 8 positions matching TRBD2. Trimming cost V 3 bases and J 10 bases; bases outside gene matches: 14. Germline assignment: CDR1 LNHDA and CDR2 SQIVND (reference sequence). The CDR3 consists of 16 residues.

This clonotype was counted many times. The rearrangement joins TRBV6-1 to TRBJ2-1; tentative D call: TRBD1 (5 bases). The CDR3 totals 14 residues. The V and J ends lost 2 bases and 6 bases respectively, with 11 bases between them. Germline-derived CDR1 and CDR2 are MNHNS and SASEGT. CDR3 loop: CASSELAGLNEQFF. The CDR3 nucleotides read TGTGCCAGCAGTGAACTCGCAGGGCTCAATGAGCAGTTCTTC.

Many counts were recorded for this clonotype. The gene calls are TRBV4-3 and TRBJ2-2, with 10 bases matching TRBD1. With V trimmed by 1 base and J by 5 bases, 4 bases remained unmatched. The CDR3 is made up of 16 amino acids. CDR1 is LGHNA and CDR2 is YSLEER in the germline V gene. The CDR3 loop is CASSQGQGARTGELFF. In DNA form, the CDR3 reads TGCGCCAGCAGCCAAGGACAGGGGGCGAGGACCGGGGAGCTGTTTTTT.

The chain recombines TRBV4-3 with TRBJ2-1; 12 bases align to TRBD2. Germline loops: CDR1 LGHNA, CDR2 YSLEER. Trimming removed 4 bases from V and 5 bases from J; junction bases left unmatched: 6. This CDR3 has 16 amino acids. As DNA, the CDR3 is TGCGCCAGCAGCCGCGGGACTAGCGGGTCGAACAATGAGCAGTTCTTC. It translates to CASSRGTSGSNNEQFF.

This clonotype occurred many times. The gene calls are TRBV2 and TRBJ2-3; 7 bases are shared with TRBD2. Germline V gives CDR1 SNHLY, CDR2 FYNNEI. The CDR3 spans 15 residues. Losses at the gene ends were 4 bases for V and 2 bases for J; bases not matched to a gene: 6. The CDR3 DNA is TGTGCCAGCAGTGGGACTAGACTGTACACAGATACGCAGTATTTT. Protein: CASSGTRLYTDTQYF.

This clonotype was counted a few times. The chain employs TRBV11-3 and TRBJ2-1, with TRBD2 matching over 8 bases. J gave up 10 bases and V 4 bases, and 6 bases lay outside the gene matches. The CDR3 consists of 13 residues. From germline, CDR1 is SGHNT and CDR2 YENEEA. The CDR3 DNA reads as TGTGCCAGCAGCTCGCGGGGGGCGGGAGAGCAGTTCTTC. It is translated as CASSSRGAGEQFF.

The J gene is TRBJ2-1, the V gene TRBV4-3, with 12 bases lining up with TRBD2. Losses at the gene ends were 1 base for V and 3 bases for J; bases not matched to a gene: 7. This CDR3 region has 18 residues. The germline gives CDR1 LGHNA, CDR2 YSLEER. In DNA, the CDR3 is TGCGCCAGCAGCCAAGGGACTAGCGGGATGGGCGGCTACAATGAGCAGTTCTTC. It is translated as CASSQGTSGMGGYNEQFF.

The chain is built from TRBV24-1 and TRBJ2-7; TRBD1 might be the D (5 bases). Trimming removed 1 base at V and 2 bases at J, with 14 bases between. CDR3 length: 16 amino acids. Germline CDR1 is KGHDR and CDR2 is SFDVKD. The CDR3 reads CATSDFKGSSTYEQYF. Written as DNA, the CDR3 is TGTGCCACCAGTGATTTTAAGGGGTCTTCTACCTACGAGCAGTACTTC.

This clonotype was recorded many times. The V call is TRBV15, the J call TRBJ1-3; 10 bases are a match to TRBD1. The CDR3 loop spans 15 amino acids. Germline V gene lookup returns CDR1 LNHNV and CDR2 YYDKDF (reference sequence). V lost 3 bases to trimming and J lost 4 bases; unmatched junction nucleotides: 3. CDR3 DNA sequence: TGTGCCACCAGCAGTGGGACAGGGGCAGGAAACACCATATATTTT. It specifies CATSSGTGAGNTIYF.

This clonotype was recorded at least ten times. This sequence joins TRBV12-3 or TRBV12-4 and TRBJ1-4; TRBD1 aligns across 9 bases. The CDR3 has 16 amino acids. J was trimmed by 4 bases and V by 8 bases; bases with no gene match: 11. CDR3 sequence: CASGKDRGWNNEKLFF. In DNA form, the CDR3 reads TGTGCCAGCGGAAAGGACAGGGGATGGAATAATGAAAAACTGTTTTTT.

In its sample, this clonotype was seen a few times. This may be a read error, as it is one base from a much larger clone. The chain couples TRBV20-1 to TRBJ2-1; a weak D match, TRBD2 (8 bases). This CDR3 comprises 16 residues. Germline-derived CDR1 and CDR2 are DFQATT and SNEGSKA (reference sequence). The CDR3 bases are TGCAGTGCTAGGCATACGGGAGGGGGCTCCCACAATGAGCAGTTCTTC. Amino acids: CSARHTGGGSHNEQFF.

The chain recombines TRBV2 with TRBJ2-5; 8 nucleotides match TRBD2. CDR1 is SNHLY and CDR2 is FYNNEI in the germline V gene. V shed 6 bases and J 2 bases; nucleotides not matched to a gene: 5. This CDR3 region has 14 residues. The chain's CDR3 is CASSAGLAQETQYF. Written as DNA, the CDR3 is TGTGCCAGCAGCGCCGGACTAGCTCAAGAGACCCAGTACTTC.

The CDR3 spells CASSLSGTGKDGYTF. For the CDR3, the DNA is TGTGCCAGCAGCTTATCCGGGACAGGGAAAGATGGCTACACCTTC. The chain recombines TRBV11-2 with TRBJ1-2, with TRBD1 matching over 9 bases. Germline lookup yields CDR1 SGHAT and CDR2 FQNNGV. V lost 2 bases to trimming and J lost 6 bases; unmatched junction nucleotides: 7. This CDR3 spans 15 amino acids. The full variable domain, rest sourced from reference TRBV11-2 and TRBJ1-2, is EAGVAQSPRYKIIEKRQSVAFWCNPISGHATLYWYQQILGQGPKLLIQFQNNGVVDDSQLPKDRFSAERLKGVDSTLKIQPAKLEDSAVYLCASSLSGTGKDGYTFGSGTRLTVV.

As DNA, the CDR3 is TGCAGTGCTAGAGATGGCGGAGATGGCAAAAACATTCAGTACTTC. Protein: CSARDGGDGKNIQYF. The V gene is TRBV20-1, the J gene TRBJ2-4; D uncertain. CDR1 DFQATT and CDR2 SNEGSKA come from the germline V gene (reference sequence). This CDR3 is built from 15 residues. V gave up 0 bases and J gave up 3 bases, with 12 bases separating them.

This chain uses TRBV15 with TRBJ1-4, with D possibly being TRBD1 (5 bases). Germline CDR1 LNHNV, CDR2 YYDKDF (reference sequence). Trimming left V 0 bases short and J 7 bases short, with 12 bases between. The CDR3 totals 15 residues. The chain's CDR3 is CATSRDLPGGEKLFF. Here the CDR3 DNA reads TGTGCCACCAGCAGAGATCTCCCCGGGGGTGAAAAACTGTTTTTT.

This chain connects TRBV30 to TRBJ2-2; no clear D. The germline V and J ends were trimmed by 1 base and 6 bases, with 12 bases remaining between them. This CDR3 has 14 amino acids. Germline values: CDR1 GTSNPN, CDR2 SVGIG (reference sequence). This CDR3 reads CAWSAGLVAGELFF. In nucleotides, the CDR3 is TGTGCCTGGAGTGCAGGTCTTGTAGCCGGGGAGCTGTTTTTT.

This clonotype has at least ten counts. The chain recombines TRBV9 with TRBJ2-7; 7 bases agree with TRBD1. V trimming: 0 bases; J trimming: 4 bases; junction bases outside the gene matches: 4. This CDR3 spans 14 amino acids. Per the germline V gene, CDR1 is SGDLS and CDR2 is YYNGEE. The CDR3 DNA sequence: TGTGCCAGCAGCGTAGCAGGGGGAGTTTACGAGCAGTACTTC. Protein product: CASSVAGGVYEQYF.

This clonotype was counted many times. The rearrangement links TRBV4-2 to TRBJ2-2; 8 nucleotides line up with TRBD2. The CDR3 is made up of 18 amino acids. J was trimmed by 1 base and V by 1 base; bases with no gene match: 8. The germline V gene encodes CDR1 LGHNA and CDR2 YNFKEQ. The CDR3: CASSQVMQRGWNTGELFF. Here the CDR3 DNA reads TGTGCCAGCAGCCAAGTGATGCAGCGGGGGTGGAACACCGGGGAGCTGTTTTTT.

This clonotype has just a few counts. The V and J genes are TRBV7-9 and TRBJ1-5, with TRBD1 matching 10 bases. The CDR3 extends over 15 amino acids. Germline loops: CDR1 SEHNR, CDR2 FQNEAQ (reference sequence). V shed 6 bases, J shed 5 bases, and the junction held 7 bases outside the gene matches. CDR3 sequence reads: CASSLDRGLDQPQHF. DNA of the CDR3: TGTGCCAGCAGTCTCGACAGGGGGCTCGATCAGCCCCAGCATTTT. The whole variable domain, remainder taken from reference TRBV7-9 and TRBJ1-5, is DTGVSQNPRHKITKRGQNVTFRCDPISEHNRLYWYRQTLGQGPEFLTYFQNEAQLEKSRLLSDRFSAERPKGSFSTLEIQRTEQGDSAMYLCASSLDRGLDQPQHFGDGTRLSIL.